The 20 T cell receptor beta chains below come from one sample, sequenced in a study of blood T cell repertoires in COVID-19. The assay was immunoSEQ multiplex PCR, and TCRdb's table has in-frame clones only and misses some. The table lists some 96,000 clones, about 85% of them singletons. Sequences were obtained from peripheral blood. The source is a man in his fifties or sixties with active or convalescent COVID-19.

This clone was counted only a few times. The chain's CDR3 is CSAGTAINEKLFF. CDR3 DNA sequence: TGCAGCGCTGGGACAGCTATTAATGAAAAACTGTTTTTT. The chain employs TRBV29-1 and TRBJ1-4; 7 bases are shared with TRBD1. CDR1 and CDR2 from the germline V gene are SQVTM and ANQGSEA. With 7 bases clipped from V and 4 bases from J, the junction kept 6 bases outside the gene matches. The CDR3 totals 13 residues.

The CDR3 protein is CASSQEQLQGYGYTF. The CDR3 nucleotides read TGTGCCAGCAGCCAAGAACAATTACAGGGATATGGCTACACCTTC. The genes are TRBV4-2 and TRBJ1-2; D possibly corresponds to TRBD1 (6 bases). The CDR3 sequence is 15 residues long. CDR1 LGHNA and CDR2 YNFKEQ come from the germline V gene. Trimming cost V 0 bases and J 5 bases, with 13 bases left between them.

The J gene is TRBJ1-6, the V gene TRBV27; D gene unclear. CDR1 is MNHEY and CDR2 is SMNVEV in the germline V gene (reference sequence). This CDR3 region has 13 residues. Trimming took off 3 bases at V and 9 bases at J, with 9 bases between the two ends. The DNA of the CDR3 is TGTGCCAGCAGTTTGGTCGAGCTTTCACCCCTCCACTTT. Protein: CASSLVELSPLHF.

V usage is TRBV7-8 and J usage is TRBJ1-5; D not resolved. Trimming cost V 5 bases and J 4 bases, with 15 bases left between them. From germline, CDR1 is SGHVS and CDR2 FQNEAQ. This CDR3 comprises 15 residues. The CDR3 region has the DNA TGTGCCAGCAGCCCCTACGGAGCCCAAAATCAGCCCCAGCATTTT. This sequence encodes CASSPYGAQNQPQHF.

The chain has TRBV6-5 and TRBJ2-7, with 7 bases fitting TRBD1. The CDR3 loop spans 14 amino acids. The V gene end was trimmed by 5 bases and the J gene end by 0 bases; junction bases not matched to a gene: 4. The germline V gene has CDR1 MNHEY and CDR2 SVGAGI. Here the CDR3 reads CASSNRDSSYEQYF. The CDR3 DNA reads TGTGCCAGCAGTAACCGGGACAGCTCCTACGAGCAGTACTTC.

The chain is built from TRBV28 and TRBJ1-6; D is possibly TRBD1 (5 bases). This CDR3 spans 15 amino acids. The V gene lost 6 bases and the J gene lost 9 bases, with 18 bases spanning the gap. CDR1 is MDHEN and CDR2 is SYDVKM in the germline V gene. CDR3 amino acids: CASSSPGNGPSPLHF. CDR3 DNA: TGTGCCAGCAGCTCCCCAGGGAACGGACCTTCACCCCTCCACTTT.

The chain employs TRBV29-1 and TRBJ2-2; 12 bases agree with TRBD1. The J segment lost 12 bases and the V segment lost 6 bases, leaving 11 bases of the junction unmatched. CDR1 SQVTM and CDR2 ANQGSEA come from the germline V gene. CDR3 size: 14 residues. CDR3 sequence: CSVGQGALGGQLFF. In DNA form, the CDR3 reads TGCAGCGTGGGACAGGGGGCGCTGGGGGGCCAGCTGTTTTTT.

The chain couples TRBV28 to TRBJ1-2; 11 nucleotides agree with TRBD1. V was clipped by 7 bases and J by 5 bases; unmatched bases: 6. Germline loops: CDR1 MDHEN, CDR2 SYDVKM. CDR3 length: 14 amino acids. In DNA, the CDR3 is TGTGCCAGCACCGTAGGACAGGGGGCATATGGCTACACCTTC. It translates to CASTVGQGAYGYTF.

This chain uses TRBV28 with TRBJ1-3; no definite D call. Germline values: CDR1 MDHEN, CDR2 SYDVKM. The CDR3 loop spans 14 amino acids. The V gene lost 4 bases and the J gene lost 2 bases, with 9 bases spanning the gap. CDR3 sequence reads: CASSSDSTGNTIYF. The CDR3, as DNA: TGTGCCAGCAGTTCGGACTCTACTGGAAACACCATATATTTT.

The rearrangement uses TRBV28 and TRBJ1-1; 7 bases line up with TRBD1. Germline lookup yields CDR1 MDHEN and CDR2 SYDVKM. This CDR3 contains 14 residues. After removal of 6 bases from V and 4 bases from J, the junction contained 8 bases not matched to a gene. The CDR3 reads CASSEGAQGTEAFF. CDR3 nucleotides: TGTGCCAGCAGCGAGGGGGCCCAGGGCACTGAAGCTTTCTTT.

CDR3 sequence: CASSQDPTSGGQETQYF. CDR3 coding DNA: TGTGCCAGCAGCCAAGACCCGACTAGCGGGGGCCAAGAGACCCAGTACTTC. The V and J genes are TRBV4-2 and TRBJ2-5; TRBD2 aligns across 12 bases. This CDR3 comprises 17 residues. CDR1 is LGHNA and CDR2 is YNFKEQ in the germline V gene. Trimming cost V 0 bases and J 1 base; bases outside gene matches: 3.

The chain joins TRBV12-3 or TRBV12-4 to TRBJ1-4; D gene uncertain. The germline V and J ends were trimmed by 2 bases and 8 bases, with 9 bases remaining between them. The CDR3 loop spans 13 amino acids. The CDR3, as DNA: TGTGCCAGCAGTTTATTTGGAGGGGAAAAACTGTTTTTT. Protein sequence: CASSLFGGEKLFF.

The rearrangement uses TRBV19 and TRBJ1-2, with 10 bases identical to TRBD1. Germline CDR1 is LNHDA and CDR2 is SQIVND (reference sequence). The CDR3 loop spans 13 amino acids. J lost 8 bases, V lost 3 bases, and 3 bases had no gene match. The CDR3 nucleotides are TGTGCCAGTAGTATTGACAGGGGGCGAGGCTACACCTTC. This translates into CASSIDRGRGYTF.

The V gene is TRBV28, the J gene TRBJ2-1, with TRBD1 identical over 9 bases. The ends lost 3 bases at V and 9 bases at J; junction bases unmatched: 9. CDR1 and CDR2 (germline): MDHEN, SYDVKM. The CDR3 runs 15 residues. The CDR3 reads CASSFTGQGKVEQFF. In DNA, the CDR3 is TGTGCCAGCAGTTTTACGGGACAGGGAAAGGTTGAGCAGTTCTTC.

J is TRBJ1-1 and V is TRBV19; 8 bases are shared with TRBD1. The CDR3 is 15 amino acids. V gave up 5 bases and J gave up 3 bases; unmatched junction bases: 8. Germline V gene lookup returns CDR1 LNHDA and CDR2 SQIVND (reference sequence). The CDR3 DNA reads as TGTGCCAGTAGTTCACGGACACAGGGGGACACTGAAGCTTTCTTT. It translates to CASSSRTQGDTEAFF.

The CDR3 DNA is TGTGCCAGCAGCTTTGGAGGATCCACAGATACGCAGTATTTT. It specifies CASSFGGSTDTQYF. The V call is TRBV5-6, the J call TRBJ2-3, with D maybe TRBD2 (5 bases). This CDR3 is 14 amino acids long. V was clipped by 2 bases and J by 2 bases, with 9 bases between them. Germline values: CDR1 SGHDT, CDR2 YYEEEE.

This rearrangement joins TRBV5-1 to TRBJ2-3; 9 bases are shared with TRBD1. The CDR3 is 16 amino acids. Germline values: CDR1 SGHRS, CDR2 YFSETQ. Losses at the gene ends were 5 bases for V and 3 bases for J; bases not matched to a gene: 10. The CDR3 DNA sequence: TGCGCCAGCAGTCGGGACAGGGCAGATGGGACAGATACGCAGTATTTT. Protein sequence: CASSRDRADGTDTQYF.

V is TRBV13 and J is TRBJ1-4; tentative D call: TRBD1 (5 bases). The germline V gene encodes CDR1 PRHDT and CDR2 FYEKMQ (reference sequence). V was cut by 0 bases and J by 8 bases, with 7 bases left in between. The CDR3 sequence is 13 residues long. The CDR3 nucleotides read TGTGCCAGCAGCTTAGGGACAGAAGAAAAACTGTTTTTT. As protein: CASSLGTEEKLFF.

The gene calls are TRBV25-1 and TRBJ2-7; 10 positions match TRBD1. The CDR3 covers 14 residues. Germline CDR1 and CDR2: MGHDK and SYGVNS. Germline trimming cut 4 bases from V and 4 bases from J; bases unmatched to any gene: 4. The CDR3 DNA is TGTGCCAGCAGTGGGACAGGGGGGAGTTACGAGCAGTACTTC. It is translated as CASSGTGGSYEQYF.

The table lists this clone with a count of one. The genes are TRBV27 and TRBJ1-1; 11 bases align to TRBD1. J was trimmed by 6 bases and V by 4 bases; bases with no gene match: 4. CDR3 length equals 14 residues. CDR1 MNHEY and CDR2 SMNVEV come from the germline V gene (reference sequence). CDR3 sequence (DNA): TGTGCCAGCAGTTCCCCGGGACAGGGGGCTGAAGCTTTCTTT. As protein: CASSSPGQGAEAFF.